Described below is a single TCR beta chain sequence and its context. Antigen: not known. This sample is part of a study of T cell responses to AZD1222 COVID-19 vaccine. Whole-study results and caveats: White British donors predominated, females outnumbered males, and clonal diversity was possibly underestimated.

The V gene lost 5 bases and the J gene lost 9 bases, with 11 bases spanning the gap. This CDR3 region has 13 residues. The study pooled second doses at about 4 or about 12 weeks. Only in-frame clones appear in the TCRdb table, and some are missing; sequencing was by immunoSEQ multiplex PCR. The data contain roughly 120,000 clones, about 85% of them singletons. This specimen was peripheral blood, taken 28 days after the second AZD1222 dose. This receptor was taken from an adult who received the AZD1222 COVID-19 vaccine. This chain uses TRBV12-3 or TRBV12-4 with TRBJ1-6, with a weak D call TRBD1 (6 bases). CDR3 sequence: CASSRDIGSPLHF. CDR3 coding DNA: TGTGCCAGCAGTCGGGACATAGGTTCACCCCTCCACTTT.